Shown below are 9 T cell receptor beta chains from a single sample sequenced in a study of blood T cell repertoires in COVID-19. Sequencing was performed with immunoSEQ multiplex PCR; in TCRdb, only in-frame clones are kept and a portion is missing. The table includes roughly 500,000 clones, approximately 85% detected once. The material sequenced was peripheral blood. Every receptor here comes from a human donor in a cohort sampled during active COVID-19.

This chain connects TRBV25-1 to TRBJ1-1; D ambiguous. Germline CDR1 and CDR2: MGHDK and SYGVNS. Trimming took 0 bases from V and 1 from J, leaving 6 bases between them. This CDR3 is built from 14 residues. DNA of the CDR3: TGTGCCAGCAGTGAATATGGCAGGAACACTGAAGCTTTCTTT. As protein: CASSEYGRNTEAFF.

This clone has a single count. The V and J genes are TRBV5-1 and TRBJ2-1; possibly TRBD2 for D (5 bases). Germline CDR1 SGHRS, CDR2 YFSETQ. V lost 2 bases and J lost 3, with 15 bases in between. The CDR3 is 16 residues long. The CDR3 is CASSFLSDSFYNEQFF. The CDR3, as DNA: TGCGCCAGCAGCTTTCTTTCGGACTCCTTCTACAATGAGCAGTTCTTC.

The gene calls are TRBV19 and TRBJ1-2; TRBD1 matches 7 bases. From germline, CDR1 is LNHDA and CDR2 SQIVND (reference sequence). The CDR3 loop spans 16 amino acids. Germline trimming cut 4 bases from V and 5 bases from J; bases unmatched to any gene: 13. In DNA, the CDR3 is TGTGCCAGTAGTACTATTACGACAGGGCGTCCTTATGGCTACACCTTC. Its protein is CASSTITTGRPYGYTF.

This sequence joins TRBV28 and TRBJ2-7; 9 nucleotides match TRBD2. The V gene end was trimmed by 3 bases and the J gene end by 4 bases; junction bases not matched to a gene: 13. This CDR3 has 17 residues. Germline loops: CDR1 MDHEN, CDR2 SYDVKM. The DNA for the CDR3 is TGTGCCAGCAGTTTTGCTAGCGGGACCGTTAAGCTTTACGAGCAGTACTTC. Translating it yields CASSFASGTVKLYEQYF.

This clone has only one observation. This rearrangement joins TRBV19 to TRBJ1-4; tentatively, D is TRBD1 (6 bases). Germline V gives CDR1 LNHDA, CDR2 SQIVND (reference sequence). This CDR3 region has 15 residues. V shed 3 bases and J shed 8 bases, with 16 bases lying between them. CDR3: CASSMSGRGREKLFF. As DNA, the CDR3 is TGTGCCAGTAGTATGTCGGGCAGGGGAAGGGAAAAACTGTTTTTT.

The V and J genes are TRBV6-5 and TRBJ2-1; no clear D gene. CDR3 length equals 13 residues. Germline CDR1 is MNHEY and CDR2 is SVGAGI. Trimming took 6 bases from V and 9 from J, leaving 15 bases between them. In nucleotides, the CDR3 is TGTGCCAGCAGGAGAGTCCAGGTCACTGAGCAGTTCTTC. Protein: CASRRVQVTEQFF.

The genes are TRBV5-4 and TRBJ2-2, with a tentative D call TRBD2 (6 bases). Germline CDR1 and CDR2: SGHNT and YYREEE (reference sequence). V was clipped by 4 bases and J by 6 bases, with 16 bases between them. This CDR3 has 15 amino acids. The CDR3 sequence is CASSLRTGEAGELFF. The CDR3 region has the DNA TGTGCCAGCAGCCTCCGGACGGGGGAGGCCGGGGAGCTGTTTTTT.

The chain uses TRBV3-1 (or the pseudogene TRBV3-2) and TRBJ2-1; TRBD2 matches 7 bases. Per the germline V gene, CDR1 is LGHDT and CDR2 is YNNKEL (reference sequence). V trimming: 0 bases; J trimming: 2 bases; junction bases outside the gene matches: 1. The CDR3 has 15 amino acids. CDR3 sequence (DNA): TGTGCCAGCAGCCAAGACGCGGGGGCCTACAATGAGCAGTTCTTC. The encoded protein is CASSQDAGAYNEQFF.

The chain has TRBV15 and TRBJ1-6; TRBD1 matches at 9 bases. The CDR3 covers 18 residues. The junction had 8 bases not matched to a gene; V was cut back by 1 base and J by 4 bases. Germline loops: CDR1 LNHNV, CDR2 YYDKDF (reference sequence). The CDR3 DNA reads TGTGCCACCAGCAGAGGCACAGGGGGCCCGATTTATAATTCACCCCTCCACTTT. Its translation: CATSRGTGGPIYNSPLHF.